This entry features one TCR beta chain sequence. Antigen unknown. The treatment is: 19 received Ad26.COV2.S at low or high dose, single or two shots; a few received placebo; per-sample allocation not given. Specimen acquisition occurred on day 63 following the initial vaccine or placebo injection. The vaccine delivered Wuhan-strain SARS-CoV-2 spike through an Ad26 vector. This CDR3 is built from 15 residues. Germline CDR1 reads SQVTM; CDR2 reads ANQGSEA. V trimming: 6 bases; J trimming: 0 bases; junction bases outside the gene matches: 6. The data were produced by immunoSEQ multiplex PCR, yet TCRdb's version contains in-frame clones alone and is incomplete. The sample includes roughly 320,000 clones, around four fifths of them seen just once. The sample originates from a study of Ad26.COV2.S vaccination and SARS-CoV-2 variants. Study findings and constraints: Overall T cell responses may have been underestimated by the analyses of TCR breadth and depth. Substantial breadth in spike-specific CD8+ and CD4+ T cell responses was reportedly seen after vaccination.

This chain links TRBV29-1 with TRBJ2-3; 10 nucleotides align to TRBD1. The receptor comes from a person aged 18-65 years who received the Ad26.COV2.S COVID-19 vaccine or a placebo. The input for sequencing was peripheral blood, taken in a trial of Ad26.COV2.S vaccine versus placebo. The chain's CDR3 is CSVAGDRGSTDTQYF. The DNA of the CDR3 is TGCAGCGTCGCGGGGGACAGGGGAAGCACAGATACGCAGTATTTT.